This record concerns one T cell receptor (beta chain) sequence. Only a few counts were recorded for this clone. Which antigen it targets is not known. No per-base quality is available; no much larger clone lies one base away. The data originate from a study of T cell responses to AZD1222 COVID-19 vaccine (dated by TCRdb to 2020 to 2023). Regarding the complete study: AZD1222 recipients given second doses at about 4 weeks or at about 12 weeks were pooled, since spike-specific TCR depth and breadth were not found to differ between the two schedules. A total of around 240 trial participants underwent TCR sequencing, of whom nearly 210 had received two doses of AZD1222 and 26 had received two doses of the MenACWY control vaccine. Trial participants were enrolled by age into subgroups of 18-55, 56-69 and 70-plus years, and roughly 160, 29 and 62 TCR-sequenced participants, respectively, were included in these subgroups.

The paper as a whole reports these results and caveats: Most participants were white British and females outnumbered males, and the authors suggested that clonal diversity may have been underestimated. In the small 56-69-year group, the increase in depth fell short of significance, most likely because of low power. Spike-specific TCR breadth and depth rose significantly after two AZD1222 doses compared with day 0 and with MenACWY recipients. Conclusions about previously exposed vaccinees are limited, since just 6 or 7 AZD1222 recipients were seropositive for SARS-CoV-2 at baseline. Because no day 14 peak-response samples were available, repertoires were characterized only after the peak T cell response. Reportedly, almost half of the unique spike-specific TCRs recognized epitopes lying outside the regions that are mutated in the B.1.351 and B.1.1.7 variants. CD4 TCRs associated with the vaccine covered the entire spike protein, and the dominant responses were in regions 160-218 and 743-854.

The CDR3 regions of human TCRbeta chains were subjected to immunosequencing. Per the original workflow: TCRs in the repertoires were compared against a reference library of SARS-CoV-2-specific TCRs that had been generated with the MIRA antigen-specificity platform. Breadth meant the fraction of unique TCRs that were SARS-CoV-2-associated, whereas depth meant the fraction of total T cells that were SARS-CoV-2-associated. Each spike-specific TCR was assigned to its reactive spike region and to a CD4 or CD8 class using the MIRA data. Log10-transformed breadth and depth values were compared by one-way ANOVA with Sidak's multiple comparisons tests. As stored in TCRdb, this immuneACCESS dataset retains in-frame rearrangements with V and J assigned. A fraction of the clones does not appear; measured against another copy, unresolved V genes explain less than half of the discrepancy, and the remainder lacks a known reason. D and trimming were read from the DNA, whereas the V and J calls and clone size are those reported in that table. This sample lists approximately 150,000 clones; 92% were detected once. The top ten constitute less than 2.5% of the sample.

The germline V gene specifies SGHAT as CDR1 and FQNNGV as CDR2. From cysteine to phenylalanine, the CDR3 is 17 amino acids long. Only CDR3 DNA is held: 51 bases, read in frame from base 1. The junction carries 19 bases between V and J, which are trimmed by 2 bases and 6 bases respectively. In the paper's terms, the time point label means: baseline before first vaccination. Vaccinee samples came from UK trials COV001 and COV002, including a single-blind randomized controlled phase 2/3 trial of AZD1222 (ChAdOx1 nCoV-19) in healthy adults. For TCRbeta chain sequencing, PBMC samples from trial participants were taken at day 0 and at day 28 after the second dose.

The sample in question was peripheral blood, obtained on day 0 of AZD1222 vaccination. The rearrangement combines TRBV11-2 with TRBJ2-2; possibly the D gene is TRBD2, per 6 matching bases. The TCR comes from an adult in good health. The nucleotide sequence reads TGTGCCAGCAGCTTAATGGGAGGCCGAGGGAGGTCCGGGGAGCTGTTTTTT. Translated, this gives CASSLMGGRGRSGELFF.